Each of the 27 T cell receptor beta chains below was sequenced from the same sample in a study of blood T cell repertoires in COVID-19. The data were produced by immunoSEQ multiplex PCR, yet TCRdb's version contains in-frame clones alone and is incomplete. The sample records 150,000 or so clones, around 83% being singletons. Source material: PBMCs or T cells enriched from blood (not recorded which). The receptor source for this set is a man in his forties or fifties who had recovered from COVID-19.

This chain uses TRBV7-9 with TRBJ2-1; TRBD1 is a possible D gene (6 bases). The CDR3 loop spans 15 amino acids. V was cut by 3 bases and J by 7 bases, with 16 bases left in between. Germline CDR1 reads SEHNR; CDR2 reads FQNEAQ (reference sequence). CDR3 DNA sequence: TGTGCCAGCAGCTTCAAAACACAGGGTCCAAATGAGCAGTTCTTC. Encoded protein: CASSFKTQGPNEQFF.

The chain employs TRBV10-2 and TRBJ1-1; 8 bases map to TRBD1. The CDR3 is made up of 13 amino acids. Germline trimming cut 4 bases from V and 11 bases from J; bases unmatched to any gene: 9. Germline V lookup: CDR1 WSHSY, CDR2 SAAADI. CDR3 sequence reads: CASSADRVAYAFF. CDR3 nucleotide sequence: TGCGCCAGCAGTGCGGACAGGGTGGCCTACGCTTTCTTT.

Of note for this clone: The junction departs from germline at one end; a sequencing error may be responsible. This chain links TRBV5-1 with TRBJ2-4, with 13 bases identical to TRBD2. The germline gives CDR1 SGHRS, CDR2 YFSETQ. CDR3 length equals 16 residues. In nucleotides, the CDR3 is TGCGCCAGCAGCTCCACTAGCGGGGGGGCCAGAAACATTCAGTACTTC. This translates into CASSSTSGGARNIQYF.

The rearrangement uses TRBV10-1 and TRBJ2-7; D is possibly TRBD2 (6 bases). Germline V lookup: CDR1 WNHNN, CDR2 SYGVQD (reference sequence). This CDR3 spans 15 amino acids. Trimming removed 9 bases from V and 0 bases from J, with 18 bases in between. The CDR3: CARSVAGTFSYEQYF. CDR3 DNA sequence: TGCGCCAGGTCAGTGGCCGGGACTTTCTCCTACGAGCAGTACTTC.

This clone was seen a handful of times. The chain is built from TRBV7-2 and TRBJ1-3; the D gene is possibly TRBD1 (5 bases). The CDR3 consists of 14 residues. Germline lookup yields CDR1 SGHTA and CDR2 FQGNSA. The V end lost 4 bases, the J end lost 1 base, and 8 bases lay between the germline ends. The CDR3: CASSSPGSGNTIYF. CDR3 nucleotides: TGTGCCAGCAGCTCCCCAGGGTCTGGAAACACCATATATTTT.

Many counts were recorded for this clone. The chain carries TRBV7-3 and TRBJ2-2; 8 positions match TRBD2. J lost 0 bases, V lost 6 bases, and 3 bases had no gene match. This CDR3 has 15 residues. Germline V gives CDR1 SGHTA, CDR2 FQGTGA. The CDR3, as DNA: TGTGCCAGCAGTATAGCGGGGACGAACACCGGGGAGCTGTTTTTT. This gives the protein CASSIAGTNTGELFF.

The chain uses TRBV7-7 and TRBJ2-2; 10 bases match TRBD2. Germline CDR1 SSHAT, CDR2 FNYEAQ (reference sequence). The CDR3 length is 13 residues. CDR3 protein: CASTSGETGELFF. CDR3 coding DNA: TGTGCTTCAACTAGCGGGGAGACCGGGGAGCTGTTTTTT.

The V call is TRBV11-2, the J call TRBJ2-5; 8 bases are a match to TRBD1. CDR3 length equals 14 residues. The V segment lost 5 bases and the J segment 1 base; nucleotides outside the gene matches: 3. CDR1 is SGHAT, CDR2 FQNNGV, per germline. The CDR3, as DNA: TGTGCCAGCAGCCCAGGACAGGGCCAAGAGACCCAGTACTTC. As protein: CASSPGQGQETQYF. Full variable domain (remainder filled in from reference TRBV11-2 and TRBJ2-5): EAGVAQSPRYKIIEKRQSVAFWCNPISGHATLYWYQQILGQGPKLLIQFQNNGVVDDSQLPKDRFSAERLKGVDSTLKIQPAKLEDSAVYLCASSPGQGQETQYFGPGTRLLVL.

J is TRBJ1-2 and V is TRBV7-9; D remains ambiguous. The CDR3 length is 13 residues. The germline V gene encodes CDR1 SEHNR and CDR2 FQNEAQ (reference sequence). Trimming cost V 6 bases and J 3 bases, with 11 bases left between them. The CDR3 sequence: CASSPPHDYGYTF. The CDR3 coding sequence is TGTGCCAGCAGTCCCCCCCATGACTATGGCTACACCTTC.

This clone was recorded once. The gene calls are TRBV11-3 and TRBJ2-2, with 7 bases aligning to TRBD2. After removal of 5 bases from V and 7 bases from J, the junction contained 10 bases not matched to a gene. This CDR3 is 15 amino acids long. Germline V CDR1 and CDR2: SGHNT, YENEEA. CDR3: CASSPTGGLGGELFF. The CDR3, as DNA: TGTGCCAGCAGCCCCACGGGGGGTCTCGGCGGGGAGCTGTTTTTT.

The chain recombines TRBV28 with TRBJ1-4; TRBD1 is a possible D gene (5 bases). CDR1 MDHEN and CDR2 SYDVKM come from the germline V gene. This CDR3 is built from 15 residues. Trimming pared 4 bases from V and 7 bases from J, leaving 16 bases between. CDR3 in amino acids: CASSYNGQNVEKLFF. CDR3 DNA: TGTGCCAGCAGTTACAACGGACAAAACGTTGAAAAACTGTTTTTT.

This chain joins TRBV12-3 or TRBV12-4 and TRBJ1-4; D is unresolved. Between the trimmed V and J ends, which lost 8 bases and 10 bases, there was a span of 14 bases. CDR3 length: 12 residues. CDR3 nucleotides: TGTGCCAGCTCGGGGTCTGGCGGAAAACTGTTTTTT. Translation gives CASSGSGGKLFF.

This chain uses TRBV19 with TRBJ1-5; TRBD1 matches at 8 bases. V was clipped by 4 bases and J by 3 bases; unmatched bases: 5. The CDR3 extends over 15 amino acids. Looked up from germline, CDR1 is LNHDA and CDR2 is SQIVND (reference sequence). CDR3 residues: CASSKDRVYNQPQHF. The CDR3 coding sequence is TGTGCCAGTAGTAAGGACAGGGTTTACAATCAGCCCCAGCATTTT.

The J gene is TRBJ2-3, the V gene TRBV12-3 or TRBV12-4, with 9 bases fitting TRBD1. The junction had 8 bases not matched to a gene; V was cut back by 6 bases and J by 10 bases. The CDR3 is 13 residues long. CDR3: CASRLNTGGAQYF. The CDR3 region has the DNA TGTGCCAGCAGGCTAAACACAGGGGGCGCGCAGTATTTT.

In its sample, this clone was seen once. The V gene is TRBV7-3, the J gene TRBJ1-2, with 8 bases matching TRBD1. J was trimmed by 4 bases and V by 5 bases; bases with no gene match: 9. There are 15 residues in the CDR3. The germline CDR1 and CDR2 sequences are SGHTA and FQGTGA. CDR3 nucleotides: TGTGCCAGCAGCCCCCGGGACAGGTTACTCTATGGCTACACCTTC. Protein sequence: CASSPRDRLLYGYTF.

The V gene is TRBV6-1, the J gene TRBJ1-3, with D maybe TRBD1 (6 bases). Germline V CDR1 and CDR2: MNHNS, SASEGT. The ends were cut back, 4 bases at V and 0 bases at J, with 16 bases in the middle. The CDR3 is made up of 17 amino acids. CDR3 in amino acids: CASSADRGADSGNTIYF. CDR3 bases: TGTGCCAGCAGTGCCGATCGGGGGGCCGACTCTGGAAACACCATATATTTT.

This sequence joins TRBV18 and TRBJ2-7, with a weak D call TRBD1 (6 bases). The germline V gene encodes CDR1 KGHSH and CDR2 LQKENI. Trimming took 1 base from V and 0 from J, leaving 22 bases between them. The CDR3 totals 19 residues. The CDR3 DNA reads TGTGCCAGCTCACCACTGTCTAGGATGTTACAGGGTGACTCCTACGAGCAGTACTTC. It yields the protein CASSPLSRMLQGDSYEQYF.

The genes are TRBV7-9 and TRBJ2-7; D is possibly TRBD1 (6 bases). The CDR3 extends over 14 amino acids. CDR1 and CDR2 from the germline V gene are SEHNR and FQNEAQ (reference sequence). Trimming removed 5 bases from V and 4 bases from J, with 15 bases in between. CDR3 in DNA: TGTGCCAGCAGCCTCCTCCGGGACACTTACGAGCAGTACTTC. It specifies CASSLLRDTYEQYF.

CDR3 sequence: CASSVATGRPNYGYTF. Written as DNA, the CDR3 is TGTGCCAGCAGCGTAGCTACAGGCCGCCCTAACTATGGCTACACCTTC. The chain employs TRBV9 and TRBJ1-2, with a tentative D call TRBD1 (5 bases). Per the germline V gene, CDR1 is SGDLS and CDR2 is YYNGEE. This CDR3 has 16 residues. Trimming cost V 0 bases and J 0 bases, with 12 bases left between them. Looking up the rest from reference TRBV9 and TRBJ1-2 gives the full variable domain: DSGVTQTPKHLITATGQRVTLRCSPRSGDLSVYWYQQSLDQGLQFLIQYYNGEERAKGNILERFSAQQFPDLHSELNLSSLELGDSALYFCASSVATGRPNYGYTFGSGTRLTVV.

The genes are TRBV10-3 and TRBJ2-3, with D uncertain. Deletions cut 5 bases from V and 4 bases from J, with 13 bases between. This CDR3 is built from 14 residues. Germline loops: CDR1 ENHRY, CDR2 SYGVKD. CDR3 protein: CAISISINSDTQYF. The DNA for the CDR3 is TGTGCCATCAGTATCTCGATTAACTCAGATACGCAGTATTTT.

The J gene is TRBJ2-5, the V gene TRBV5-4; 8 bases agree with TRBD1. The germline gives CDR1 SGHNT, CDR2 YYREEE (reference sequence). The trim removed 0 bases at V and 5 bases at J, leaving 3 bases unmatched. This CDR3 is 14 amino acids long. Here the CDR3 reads CASSLGTGRETQYF. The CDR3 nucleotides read TGTGCCAGCAGCTTGGGGACAGGGAGGGAGACCCAGTACTTC.

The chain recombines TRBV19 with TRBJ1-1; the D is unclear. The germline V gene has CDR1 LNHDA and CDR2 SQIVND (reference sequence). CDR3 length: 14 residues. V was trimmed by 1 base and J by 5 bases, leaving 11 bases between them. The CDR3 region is CASSIGVGVTEAFF. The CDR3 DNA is TGTGCCAGTAGTATAGGGGTCGGGGTTACTGAAGCTTTCTTT.

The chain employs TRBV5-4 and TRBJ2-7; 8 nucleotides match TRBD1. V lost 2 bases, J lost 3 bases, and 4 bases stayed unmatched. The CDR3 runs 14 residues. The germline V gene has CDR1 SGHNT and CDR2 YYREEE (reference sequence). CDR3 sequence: CASSLAGTGYEQYF. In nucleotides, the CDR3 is TGTGCCAGCAGCTTAGCCGGGACAGGCTACGAGCAGTACTTC.

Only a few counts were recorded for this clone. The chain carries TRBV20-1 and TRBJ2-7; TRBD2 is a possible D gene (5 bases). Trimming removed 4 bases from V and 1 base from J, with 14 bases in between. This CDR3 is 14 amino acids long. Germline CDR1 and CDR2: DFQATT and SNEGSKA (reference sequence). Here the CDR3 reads CSANDRTASYEQYF. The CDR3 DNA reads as TGCAGTGCTAATGATCGGACTGCTTCCTACGAGCAGTACTTC.

This chain's CDR3 is CASSQVGQGNSPLHF. The CDR3 DNA reads as TGTGCCAGCAGCCAAGTCGGACAGGGAAACTCACCCCTCCACTTT. The V and J genes are TRBV4-2 and TRBJ1-6, with TRBD1 matching 8 bases. V shed 1 base and J 10 bases; nucleotides not matched to a gene: 6. The CDR3 spans 15 residues. Per the germline V gene, CDR1 is LGHNA and CDR2 is YNFKEQ.

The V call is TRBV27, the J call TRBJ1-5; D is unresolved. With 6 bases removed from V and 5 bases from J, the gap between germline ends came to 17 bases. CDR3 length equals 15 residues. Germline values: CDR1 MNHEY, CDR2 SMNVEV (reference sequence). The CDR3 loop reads CASSLYPGPYQPQHF. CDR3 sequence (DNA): TGTGCCAGCAGCCTATACCCTGGGCCTTATCAGCCCCAGCATTTT.

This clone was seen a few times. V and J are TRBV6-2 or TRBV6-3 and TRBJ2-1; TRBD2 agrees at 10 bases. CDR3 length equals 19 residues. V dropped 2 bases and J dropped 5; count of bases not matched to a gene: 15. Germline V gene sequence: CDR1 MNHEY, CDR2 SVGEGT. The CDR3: CASSYDRPTSGPLNNEQFF. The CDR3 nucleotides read TGTGCCAGCAGTTACGACAGGCCGACTAGCGGGCCCCTTAACAATGAGCAGTTCTTC.